One sample yielded the 27 T cell receptor beta chains listed below, sequenced in a study of neurological immune-mediated disorders. Using its own MiXCR run on the 5' RACE reads, TCRdb lists one record per CDR3 protein. Among 45,000 to 65,000 distinct CDR3 sequences, over 4% were seen once, and the ten largest hold around 3%. The specimen sequenced was PBMCs. These receptors all come from a man aged 50 to 59 with multiple sclerosis.

This clonotype occurred many times. The J gene is TRBJ2-1, the V gene TRBV7-8; D is possibly TRBD1 or TRBD2 (5 bases each). CDR1 and CDR2 from the germline V gene are SGHVS and FQNEAQ. The CDR3 runs to 12 residues. V lost 3 bases, J lost 5 bases, and 5 bases lay in between. CDR3 protein: CASSLGDNEQFF. CDR3 DNA: TGTGCCAGCAGCTTGGGGGACAATGAGCAGTTCTTC.

The chain combines TRBV20-1 with TRBJ1-1; D is unresolved. CDR3 size: 13 residues. Germline V gene data show CDR1 as DFQATT and CDR2 as SNEGSKA (reference sequence). Trimming removed 3 bases from V and 4 bases from J, with 12 bases in between. The CDR3 region has the DNA TGCAGTGCTAGGGCCCGGCGGGGCACTGAAGCTTTCTTT. Protein product: CSARARRGTEAFF.

This clonotype was observed at least ten times. This sequence joins TRBV7-8 and TRBJ1-1, with D possibly being TRBD1 (6 bases). The V end was cut by 6 bases, the J end by 5 bases, with 13 bases between. The V gene's germline CDR1 is SGHVS and CDR2 FQNEAQ. The CDR3 is 13 residues long. The CDR3 bases are TGTGCCAGCAGACCCCAGGGGTGGACTGAAGCTTTCTTT. Translation: CASRPQGWTEAFF.

This clonotype showed up many times. V usage is TRBV20-1 and J usage is TRBJ2-7; perhaps TRBD2 as D (7 bases). This CDR3 contains 15 residues. Germline V gives CDR1 DFQATT, CDR2 SNEGSKA (reference sequence). Trimming removed 0 bases at V and 6 bases at J, with 18 bases between. The CDR3 bases are TGCAGTGCTAGAGATTGGGGGGGCGAGATGCTCGAGCAGTACTTC. Amino acids: CSARDWGGEMLEQYF.

There are many counts of this clonotype. The rearrangement uses TRBV20-1 and TRBJ2-5; D possibly uses TRBD1 or TRBD2 (5 bases each). V gave up 5 bases and J gave up 5 bases, with 15 bases separating them. The CDR3 has 13 amino acids. Germline V gene sequence: CDR1 DFQATT, CDR2 SNEGSKA (reference sequence). The CDR3 DNA reads as TGCAGTGCTCCCAGGGTGACGGGGGAGACCCAGTACTTC. Residues: CSAPRVTGETQYF.

This clonotype has only a few counts. Germline and junction disagree at one end, which may indicate a read error. V is TRBV5-1 and J is TRBJ1-6; D possibly corresponds to TRBD1 (5 bases). This CDR3 contains 15 residues. The V gene's germline CDR1 is SGHRS and CDR2 YFSETQ. The CDR3 loop is CASSLMQGSNSPLNF. CDR3 DNA sequence: TGCGCCAGCAGCTTGATGCAGGGAAGCAATTCACCCCTCAACTTT.

The V call is TRBV28, the J call TRBJ1-2; 7 bases align to TRBD1. With V trimmed by 3 bases and J by 2 bases, 15 bases remained unmatched. Germline CDR1 MDHEN, CDR2 SYDVKM. The CDR3 length is 18 residues. DNA of the CDR3: TGTGCCAGCAGTTTTGTTTGGCAGGGGGTAACAGGAAACTATGGCTACACCTTC. Protein sequence: CASSFVWQGVTGNYGYTF.

There are many counts of this clonotype. The chain combines TRBV20-1 with TRBJ2-1, with 8 bases fitting TRBD1. Germline CDR1 DFQATT, CDR2 SNEGSKA (reference sequence). V lost 5 bases to trimming and J lost 7 bases; unmatched junction nucleotides: 7. The length of the CDR3 is 13 residues. As DNA, the CDR3 is TGCAGTGCTGACAGGGGATTATGGAATGAGCAGTTCTTC. This encodes CSADRGLWNEQFF.

This clonotype was counted many times. V usage is TRBV29-1 and J usage is TRBJ2-2; no definite D call. Trimming removed 4 bases at V and 8 bases at J, with 11 bases between. This CDR3 has 12 residues. CDR1 and CDR2 from the germline V gene are SQVTM and ANQGSEA. The CDR3 is CSVVVESGELFF. Written as DNA, the CDR3 is TGCAGCGTTGTGGTGGAATCGGGGGAGCTGTTTTTT.

This clonotype was seen repeatedly, ten times or more. The J gene is TRBJ1-1, the V gene TRBV25-1; possibly TRBD1 for D (5 bases). From germline, CDR1 is MGHDK and CDR2 SYGVNS. V was cut by 4 bases and J by 5 bases, with 8 bases left in between. This CDR3 comprises 12 residues. Here the CDR3 reads CASSAGGTEAFF. The CDR3 coding sequence is TGTGCCAGCAGTGCGGGGGGAACTGAAGCTTTCTTT.

This clonotype has just a few counts. The gene calls are TRBV7-9 and TRBJ2-1; 12 bases are a match to TRBD2. The J segment lost 7 bases and the V segment lost 5 bases, leaving 15 bases of the junction unmatched. There are 18 residues in the CDR3. Germline values: CDR1 SEHNR, CDR2 FQNEAQ (reference sequence). As DNA, the CDR3 is TGTGCCAGCAGCGGCGGTCTAGCGGGAGGGTCCCGAAGGAATGAGCAGTTCTTC. This codes for CASSGGLAGGSRRNEQFF.

This clonotype came up many times. The CDR3 region is CASRGQDSYEQYF. The CDR3 DNA follows: TGTGCCAGCAGGGGACAGGACTCCTACGAGCAGTACTTC. The chain uses TRBV12-3 or TRBV12-4 and TRBJ2-7; 8 bases map to TRBD1. The CDR3 has 13 amino acids. V was pared by 6 bases and J by 0 bases, with 1 base of the junction left unmatched.

This clonotype was detected many times. The rearrangement uses TRBV20-1 and TRBJ2-1; D may be TRBD2 (6 bases). CDR1 and CDR2 (germline): DFQATT, SNEGSKA (reference sequence). This CDR3 spans 13 amino acids. The CDR3 here is CSSGTGAYNEQFF. The DNA of the CDR3 is TGCAGCTCCGGGACGGGAGCGTACAATGAGCAGTTCTTC.

This clonotype was counted many times. The chain has TRBV12-3 or TRBV12-4 and TRBJ1-5; no reliable D call. The V gene lost 7 bases and the J gene lost 4 bases, with 8 bases spanning the gap. The CDR3 has 12 residues. The CDR3 DNA reads as TGTGCCAGCACCCTAGGGAATCAGCCCCAGCATTTT. This gives the protein CASTLGNQPQHF.

Many counts were recorded for this clonotype. The V gene is TRBV29-1, the J gene TRBJ2-3; D may be TRBD2 (5 bases). This CDR3 has 13 residues. Germline V gene sequence: CDR1 SQVTM, CDR2 ANQGSEA. V shed 7 bases and J shed 4 bases, with 15 bases lying between them. Written as DNA, the CDR3 is TGCAGCGGGAGGCGGCGGACCTCAGATACGCAGTATTTT. Encoded protein: CSGRRRTSDTQYF.

This rearrangement joins TRBV9 to TRBJ2-3; 7 nucleotides match TRBD2. This CDR3 comprises 13 residues. J gave up 4 bases and V 3 bases, and 2 bases lay outside the gene matches. CDR1 is SGDLS and CDR2 is YYNGEE in the germline V gene. DNA of the CDR3: TGTGCCAGCAGCGCCCGGGGGGCAGATACGCAGTATTTT. Amino acid sequence: CASSARGADTQYF.

This clonotype was counted only a few times. J is TRBJ2-1 and V is TRBV18, with no clear D. Germline V gene data show CDR1 as KGHSH and CDR2 as LQKENI. The V end lost 0 bases, the J end lost 8 bases, and 14 bases lay between the germline ends. The CDR3 runs 15 residues. CDR3 region: CASSPPVVKRDEQFF. The CDR3 DNA sequence: TGTGCCAGCTCACCACCAGTAGTCAAAAGGGATGAGCAGTTCTTC.

This clonotype was seen many times. The gene calls are TRBV10-3 and TRBJ1-1; no definite D call. Trimming took off 11 bases at V and 4 bases at J, with 11 bases between the two ends. CDR1 is ENHRY and CDR2 is SYGVKD in the germline V gene. The CDR3 consists of 11 residues. CDR3 region: CAAASGTEAFF. In DNA form, the CDR3 reads TGTGCCGCCGCCAGCGGCACTGAAGCTTTCTTT.

In its sample, this clonotype was seen a few times. The chain carries TRBV20-1 and TRBJ2-5; 11 nucleotides agree with TRBD1. There are 15 residues in the CDR3. Germline CDR1 reads DFQATT; CDR2 reads SNEGSKA (reference sequence). Losses at the gene ends were 3 bases for V and 3 bases for J; bases not matched to a gene: 6. The CDR3 DNA sequence: TGCAGTGCTAGGGGACAGGGGGAGGTGGAAGAGACCCAGTACTTC. Amino acid sequence: CSARGQGEVEETQYF.

This clonotype was counted many times. CDR3 sequence reads: CASSSYSRVQPQHF. CDR3 nucleotide sequence: TGTGCCAGCAGCTCATACAGCAGGGTCCAGCCCCAGCATTTT. The chain links TRBV7-2 to TRBJ1-5; the D gene is possibly TRBD1 (5 bases). The CDR3 consists of 14 residues. V shed 4 bases and J shed 7 bases, with 14 bases lying between them. Germline V gene lookup returns CDR1 SGHTA and CDR2 FQGNSA.

This clonotype has a count of ten or more. The V and J genes are TRBV20-1 and TRBJ2-3, with a weak D call TRBD2 (6 bases). Germline values: CDR1 DFQATT, CDR2 SNEGSKA (reference sequence). The V end lost 0 bases, the J end lost 1 base, and 20 bases lay between the germline ends. CDR3 size: 18 residues. Here the CDR3 DNA reads TGCAGTGCTAGAGATATGGTACTGGGGCGGGGAGGCACAGATACGCAGTATTTT. This codes for CSARDMVLGRGGTDTQYF.

This clonotype was detected ten times or more. The V and J genes are TRBV3-1 and TRBJ2-3; D may be TRBD1 or TRBD2 (5 bases each). The V end lost 3 bases, the J end lost 0 bases, and 10 bases lay between the germline ends. The CDR3 loop spans 15 amino acids. Germline V gene lookup returns CDR1 LGHDT and CDR2 YNNKEL (reference sequence). CDR3 region: CASSQLGESTDTQYF. CDR3 DNA: TGTGCCAGCAGCCAGCTAGGGGAGAGCACAGATACGCAGTATTTT.

This clonotype was seen repeatedly, ten times or more. The J gene is TRBJ2-3, the V gene TRBV4-1; TRBD2 matches at 16 bases. Germline V gene lookup returns CDR1 MGHRA and CDR2 YSYEKL. This CDR3 spans 18 amino acids. V lost 1 base, J lost 7 bases, and 8 bases stayed unmatched. The CDR3, as DNA: TGCGCCAGCAGCCAAGTAGCGGGACTAGCGGGGGGGCTGTATACGCAGTATTTT. Amino acids: CASSQVAGLAGGLYTQYF.

This clonotype was counted at least ten times. J is TRBJ2-7 and V is TRBV27, with a possible D match to TRBD1 (5 bases). The ends were cut back, 0 bases at V and 6 bases at J, with 9 bases in the middle. Germline CDR1 reads MNHEY; CDR2 reads SMNVEV (reference sequence). The CDR3 loop spans 13 amino acids. As DNA, the CDR3 is TGTGCCAGCAGTTTATCGGGCAGGGCCGAGCAGTACTTC. It codes for CASSLSGRAEQYF.

The J gene is TRBJ2-1, the V gene TRBV3-1, with 9 bases aligning to TRBD2. Germline loops: CDR1 LGHDT, CDR2 YNNKEL (reference sequence). Trimming cost V 1 base and J 3 bases; bases outside gene matches: 10. The CDR3 is 18 residues long. The chain's CDR3 is CASSQALAGFPLYNEQFF. The DNA of the CDR3 is TGTGCCAGCAGCCAAGCACTAGCGGGCTTCCCCCTCTACAATGAGCAGTTCTTC.

Here the CDR3 DNA reads TGTGCCAGCAGCCAAAAACTAGCGGGAGACCCTAGCACAGATACGCAGTATTTT. Its translation: CASSQKLAGDPSTDTQYF. The rearrangement links TRBV3-1 to TRBJ2-3; 11 positions agree with TRBD2. With V trimmed by 2 bases and J by 0 bases, 7 bases remained unmatched. Germline lookup yields CDR1 LGHDT and CDR2 YNNKEL (reference sequence). The CDR3 consists of 18 residues.

This clonotype was counted a few times. A read error may be the cause here, since a much bigger clone is one base away. The DNA for the CDR3 is TGTGCCAGCAGTTTAAAGGGGGGGAAGGGCTACGAGCAGTACTTC. It codes for CASSLKGGKGYEQYF. The V gene is TRBV27, the J gene TRBJ2-7, with D perhaps matching TRBD2 (7 bases). V was cut by 2 bases and J by 3 bases, with 14 bases left in between. Germline-derived CDR1 and CDR2 are MNHEY and SMNVEV (reference sequence). CDR3 length: 15 amino acids.